This TCR beta chain was recorded in a study of blood T cell repertoires in COVID-19. Background on the study: Sites across the United States, Italy and Spain contributed samples from acute and convalescent COVID-19. PBMCs, B-cell-depleted T cells, or T cells provided the cDNA or gDNA that made up the material.

Under the authors' procedure: Counts of nucleated cells, estimated from reference gene primer amplification, were obtained. Clones were sequenced by immunoSEQ multiplex PCR, and TCRdb holds only the in-frame ones, with some missing. The V and J calls and clone size come from that table; D and trimming were worked out from the DNA. The repertoire holds tens of thousands of clones, with under 95% as singletons. Germline V CDR1 and CDR2: SGHTS, YDEGEE. Trimming stripped 1 base from V and 0 bases from J, with 10 bases between. The CDR3 covers 15 residues. The rearrangement links TRBV5-8 to TRBJ1-1; D is ambiguous. The source of this sequence is a human donor in a cohort sampled during active COVID-19. The sample was peripheral blood. CDR3: CASSLRLILNTEAFF. The CDR3 nucleotides read TGTGCCAGCAGCTTGCGACTAATCCTGAACACTGAAGCTTTCTTT.